A selection of T cell receptor beta chains follows, all from one sample in a study of blood T cell repertoires in COVID-19. Measured with immunoSEQ multiplex PCR; TCRdb has only the in-frame clones, and not every one. Here the sample spans roughly 190,000 clones, around 90% being singletons. Material: peripheral blood. Receptors originate from a human donor in a cohort sampled during active COVID-19. CDR3s include the opening cysteine and the closing phenylalanine or tryptophan. Each record gives: clone size, V gene, D gene, J gene, CDR3 DNA, CDR3 protein. The D gene is left open where the match is weak. The listing skips clone size in some rows; elsewhere it reads once, few, many or a size class.

NA	TRBV19	NA	TRBJ2-1	TGTGCCAGTAATCCGGGGTCCTTATACAATGAGCAGTTCTTC	CASNPGSLYNEQFF
once	TRBV5-1	TRBD1	TRBJ2-7	TGCGCCAGCAGCTTGGTGTACAGGGGCCACTACGAGCAGTACTTC	CASSLVYRGHYEQYF
NA	TRBV1	NA	TRBJ2-7	TGCACCAGCAGCCAAGAAGCTAGCTGCGGCGGTCACGAGCAGTACTTC	CTSSQEASCGGHEQYF
once	TRBV12-2	NA	TRBJ1-3	TGTGCAAGTCGCTTGGTGGGGACAGGCGAACCCAACTCTGGAAACACCATATATTTT	CASRLVGTGEPNSGNTIYF
NA	TRBV5-1	NA	TRBJ1-1	TGCGCCAGCACGTCAGAGGGCCCTGAAGCTTTCTTT	CASTSEGPEAFF
NA	TRBV7-8	NA	TRBJ1-4	TGTGCCAGCAGCGACACAGTTTCTGAAAAACTGTTTTTT	CASSDTVSEKLFF
once	TRBV10-2	TRBD1	TRBJ2-1	TGCGCCAGCAGTGAGTCAGTTACGGGACAGGGGGTCCATGAGCAGTTCTTC	CASSESVTGQGVHEQFF
NA	TRBV3-1/TRBV3-2	TRBD2	TRBJ2-3	TGTGCCAGCAGCCGGACTAGCGGGGGGCCCACAGATACGCAGTATTTT	CASSRTSGGPTDTQYF
NA	TRBV5-6	NA	TRBJ2-7	TGTGCCAGCAGTATGGGGAGGGGGAACGAGCAGTACTTC	CASSMGRGNEQYF
NA	TRBV27	NA	TRBJ2-7	TGTGCCACCCAGCTTCGGGGTTCCTACGAGCAGTACTTC	CATQLRGSYEQYF
NA	TRBV6-5	NA	TRBJ2-5	TGTGCCAGCAGTTACGGACAAAAAGAGACCCAGTACTTC	CASSYGQKETQYF
NA	TRBV20-1	NA	TRBJ1-2	TGCGATCGGGGGGTCGCTTATGGCTACACCTTC	CDRGVAYGYTF
NA	TRBV6-2/TRBV6-3	TRBD2	TRBJ2-5	TGTGCCAGCAGTTACCAAGGACTAGCGGGAAATACCCAGTACTTC	CASSYQGLAGNTQYF
NA	TRBV5-6	TRBD1	TRBJ1-2	TGTGCCAGCAGCCAAGACAGGGGGAGAGGCTACACCTTC	CASSQDRGRGYTF